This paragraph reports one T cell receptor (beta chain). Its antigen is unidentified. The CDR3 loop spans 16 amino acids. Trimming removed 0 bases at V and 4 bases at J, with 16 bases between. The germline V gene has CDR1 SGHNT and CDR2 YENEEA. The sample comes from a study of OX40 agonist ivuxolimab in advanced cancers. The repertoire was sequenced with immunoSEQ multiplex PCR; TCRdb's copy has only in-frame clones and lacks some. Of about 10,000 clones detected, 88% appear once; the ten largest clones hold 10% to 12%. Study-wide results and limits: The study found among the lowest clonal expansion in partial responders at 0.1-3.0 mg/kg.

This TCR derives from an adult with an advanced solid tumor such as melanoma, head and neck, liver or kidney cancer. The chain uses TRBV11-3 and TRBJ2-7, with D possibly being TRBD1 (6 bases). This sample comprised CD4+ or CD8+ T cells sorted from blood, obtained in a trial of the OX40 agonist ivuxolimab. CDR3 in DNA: TGTGCCAGCAGCTTAGATTGGTCGGGACACCCGTACGAGCAGTACTTC. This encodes CASSLDWSGHPYEQYF.